This T cell receptor beta chain was sequenced during a study of shared clonotypes between healthy human individuals. The overall study: Researchers assigned three CD4 naive, three CD4 memory, two CD8 naive and one CD8 memory plate to each donor.

Partitioning of CD4+ cells yielded a CD45RA+ naive subset and a CD45RA-negative memory subset. Data came from immunoSEQ multiplex PCR; TCRdb stores just in-frame clones and leaves some out. The sample includes around 1.5 million clones, roughly 98% of them seen just once. V lost 3 bases and J lost 3, with 12 bases in between. The germline CDR1 and CDR2 sequences are KGHSH and LQKENI. The CDR3 is 15 amino acids. The origin of this receptor is a man younger than 40 in good health. The sequencing input was naive CD4+ T cells sorted from blood. Indicated subset: CD45RA+ positively selected. The chain combines TRBV18 with TRBJ2-1; D not certain. CDR3 sequence: CASSPLSYLYNEQFF. DNA for the CDR3: TGTGCCAGCTCACCTCTATCGTACCTCTACAATGAGCAGTTCTTC.